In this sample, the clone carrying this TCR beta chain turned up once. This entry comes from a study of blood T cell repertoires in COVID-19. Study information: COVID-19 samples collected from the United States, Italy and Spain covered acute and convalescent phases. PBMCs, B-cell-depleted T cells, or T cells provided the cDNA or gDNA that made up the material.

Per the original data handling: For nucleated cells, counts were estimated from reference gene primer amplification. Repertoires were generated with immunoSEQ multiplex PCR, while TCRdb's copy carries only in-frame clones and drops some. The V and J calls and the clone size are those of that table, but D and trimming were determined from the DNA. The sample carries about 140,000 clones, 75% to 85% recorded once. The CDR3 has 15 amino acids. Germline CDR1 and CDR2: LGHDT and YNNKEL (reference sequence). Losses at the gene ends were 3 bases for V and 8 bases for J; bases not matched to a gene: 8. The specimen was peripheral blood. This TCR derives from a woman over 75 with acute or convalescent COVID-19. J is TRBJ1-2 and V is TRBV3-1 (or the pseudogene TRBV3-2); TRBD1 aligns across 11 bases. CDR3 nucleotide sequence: TGTGCCAGCAGCCACCAGACCGGGACAGGGGGGGGCTACACCTTC. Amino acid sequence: CASSHQTGTGGGYTF.